This T cell receptor beta chain was captured in a study of shared clonotypes between healthy human individuals. Study background: For every donor, three CD4 naive, three CD4 memory, two CD8 naive and one CD8 memory plates were used.

V was trimmed by 4 bases and J by 1 base, leaving 10 bases between them. The CDR3 has 14 amino acids. The germline CDR1 and CDR2 sequences are SQVTM and ANQGSEA. Assay: immunoSEQ multiplex PCR; the TCRdb copy retains only in-frame clones and omits some. The sample records roughly 2 million clones, roughly 95% being singletons. This sequence joins TRBV29-1 and TRBJ2-2; a weak D match, TRBD2 (5 bases). Sequenced: naive CD4+ T cells sorted from blood. The sample's subset: CD45RA+ positively selected. The sequence was collected from a man between 18 and 35 years old in good health. The CDR3 reads CSVVGVGNTGELFF. CDR3 DNA sequence: TGCAGCGTTGTCGGGGTGGGGAACACCGGGGAGCTGTTTTTT.